The clone carrying this T cell receptor beta chain has ten or more counts. Its antigen is not known. Germline-derived CDR1 and CDR2 are SGDLS and YYNGEE. The CDR3 loop spans 16 amino acids. V shed 0 bases, J shed 7 bases, and the junction held 6 bases outside the gene matches. The sample is drawn from a study of CD8 T cells in ankylosing spondylitis. Making the TCR beta libraries involved quantitative 5'-RACE with molecular barcodes. TCRdb redid the calling of the 5' RACE reads with MiXCR, one entry per CDR3 protein. The sample holds some 220,000 distinct CDR3 sequences, approximately 7.3% seen once. Findings and caveats of the study: In reactive arthritis synovial fluid and blood, some motif variants had been reported before. Characteristic, it appeared, of ankylosing spondylitis blood was a TCR beta motif of about eight highly homologous variants.

Specimen: blood, either unsorted or a sorted T cell fraction (not recorded which). This clonotype originated in a male donor with ankylosing spondylitis. The V call is TRBV9, the J call TRBJ2-2, with 10 bases that match TRBD1. The CDR3 DNA is TGTGCCAGCAGCGTAGCGACAGGGGGCGCCTACGGGGAGCTGTTTTTT. Protein sequence: CASSVATGGAYGELFF.